The sequence of this T cell receptor (beta chain) was determined in a study of cytomegalovirus exposure and HLA in healthy donors. Points from the study as a whole: In a later analysis, a missense DCLRE1C variant was linked to TCR beta V- and J-gene trimming. Relative to the 666-donor mean, N-insertions were reportedly fewer in an Asian-associated ancestry cluster in a later analysis.

Donors had nominal health at sampling but likely had unrecorded immune exposures. This clone was observed many times. Antigen: not known. 13 Jbeta primers and 60 Vbeta primers were used for the PCR. Original handling: Around 9.9 million shared chains were among the approximately 87 million unique TCR beta chains that a later analysis counted. TCRdb's copy holds only in-frame clones and misses some; the assay was immunoSEQ multiplex PCR. V, J and clone size were drawn from that table, and D and trimming were deduced from the DNA. Altogether around 50,000 clones are present, around three quarters being singletons, with the ten largest covering 22%. This clonotype was obtained from a woman in her forties or fifties in good health and CMV-seropositive. Sequences were obtained from PBMCs.

The CDR3 protein is CASNPRGGQGLNQPQHF. CDR3 nucleotides: TGTGCCAGCAACCCACGGGGAGGACAGGGCCTCAATCAGCCCCAGCATTTT. J is TRBJ1-5 and V is TRBV21-1; TRBD1 is taken as the D call from the table, unchecked against the DNA. TRBV21-1 is recorded as a pseudogene. This CDR3 spans 17 amino acids.